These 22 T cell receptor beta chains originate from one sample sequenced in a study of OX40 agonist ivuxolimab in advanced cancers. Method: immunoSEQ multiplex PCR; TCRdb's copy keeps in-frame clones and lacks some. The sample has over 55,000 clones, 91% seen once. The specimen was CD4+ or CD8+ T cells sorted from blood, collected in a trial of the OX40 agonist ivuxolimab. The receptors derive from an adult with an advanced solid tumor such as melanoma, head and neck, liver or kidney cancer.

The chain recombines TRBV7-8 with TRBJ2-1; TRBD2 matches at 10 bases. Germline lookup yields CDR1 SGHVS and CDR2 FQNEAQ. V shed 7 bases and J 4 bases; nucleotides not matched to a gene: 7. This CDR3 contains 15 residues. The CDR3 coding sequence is TGTGCCAGCACCTCGGGACTAGCGACATACAATGAGCAGTTCTTC. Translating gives CASTSGLATYNEQFF.

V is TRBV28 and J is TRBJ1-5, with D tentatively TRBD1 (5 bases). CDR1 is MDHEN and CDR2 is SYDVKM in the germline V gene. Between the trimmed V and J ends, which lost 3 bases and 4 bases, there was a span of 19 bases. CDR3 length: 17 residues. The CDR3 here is CASSLGVGRGGNQPQHF. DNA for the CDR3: TGTGCCAGCAGTTTGGGGGTGGGACGGGGCGGAAATCAGCCCCAGCATTTT. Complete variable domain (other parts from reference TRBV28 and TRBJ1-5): DVKVTQSSRYLVKRTGEKVFLECVQDMDHENMFWYRQDPGLGLRLIYFSYDVKMKEKGDIPEGYSVSREKKERFSLILESASTNQTSMYLCASSLGVGRGGNQPQHFGDGTRLSIL.

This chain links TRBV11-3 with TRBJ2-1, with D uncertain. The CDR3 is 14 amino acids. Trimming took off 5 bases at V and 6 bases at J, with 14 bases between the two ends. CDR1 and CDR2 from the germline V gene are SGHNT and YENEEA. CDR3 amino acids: CASSVRPSGNEQFF. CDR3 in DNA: TGTGCCAGCAGCGTGAGACCCTCAGGCAATGAGCAGTTCTTC.

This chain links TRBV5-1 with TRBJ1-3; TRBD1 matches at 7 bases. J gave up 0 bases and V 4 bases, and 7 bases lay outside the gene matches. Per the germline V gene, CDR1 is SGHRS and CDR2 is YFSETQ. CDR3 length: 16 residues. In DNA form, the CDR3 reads TGCGCCAGCAGCCCTCAGGGGGGGGGCTCTGGAAACACCATATATTTT. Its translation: CASSPQGGGSGNTIYF.

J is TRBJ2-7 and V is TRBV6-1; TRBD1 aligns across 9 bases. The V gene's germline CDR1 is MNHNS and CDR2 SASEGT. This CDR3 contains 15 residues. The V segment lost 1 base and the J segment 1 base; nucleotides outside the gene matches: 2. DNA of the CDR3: TGTGCCAGCAGTGAAGAGGGACAGGGATCCTACGAGCAGTACTTC. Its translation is CASSEEGQGSYEQYF.

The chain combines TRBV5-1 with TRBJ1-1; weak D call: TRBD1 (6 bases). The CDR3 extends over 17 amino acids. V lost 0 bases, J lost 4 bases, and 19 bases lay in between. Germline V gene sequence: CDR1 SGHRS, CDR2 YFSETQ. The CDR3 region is CASSLAMGATSSTEAFF. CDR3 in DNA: TGCGCCAGCAGCTTGGCCATGGGGGCCACCTCGAGCACTGAAGCTTTCTTT.

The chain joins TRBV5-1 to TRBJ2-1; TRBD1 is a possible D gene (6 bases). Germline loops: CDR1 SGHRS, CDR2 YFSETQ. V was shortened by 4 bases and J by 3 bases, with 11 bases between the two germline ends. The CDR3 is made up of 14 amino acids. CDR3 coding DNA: TGCGCCAGCAGCCCAGGACAGAGCTACAATGAGCAGTTCTTC. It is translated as CASSPGQSYNEQFF.

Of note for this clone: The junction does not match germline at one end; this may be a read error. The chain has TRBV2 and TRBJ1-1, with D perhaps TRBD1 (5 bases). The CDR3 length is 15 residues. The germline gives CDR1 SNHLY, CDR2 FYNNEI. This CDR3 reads CASSEYRAGITEASF. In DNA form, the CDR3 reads TGTGCCAGCAGTGAATACCGGGCAGGGATAACTGAAGCTTCCTTT.

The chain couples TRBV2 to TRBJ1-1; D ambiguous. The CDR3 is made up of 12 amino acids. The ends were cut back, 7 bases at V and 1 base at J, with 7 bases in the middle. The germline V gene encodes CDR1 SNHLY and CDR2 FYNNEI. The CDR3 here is CASNPQNTEAFF. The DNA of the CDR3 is TGTGCCAGCAACCCCCAGAACACTGAAGCTTTCTTT.

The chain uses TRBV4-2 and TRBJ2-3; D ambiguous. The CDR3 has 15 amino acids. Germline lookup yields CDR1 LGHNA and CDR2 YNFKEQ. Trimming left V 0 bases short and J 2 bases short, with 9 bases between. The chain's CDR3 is CASSQDAVNTDTQYF. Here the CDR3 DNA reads TGTGCCAGCAGCCAAGATGCGGTCAACACAGATACGCAGTATTTT.

DNA of the CDR3: TGCGCCAGCAGCCATGAGGGTACGCAGTATTTT. It is translated as CASSHEGTQYF. The chain combines TRBV10-1 with TRBJ2-3; a weak D match, TRBD2 (5 bases). The CDR3 has 11 residues. From germline, CDR1 is WNHNN and CDR2 SYGVQD (reference sequence). Trimming pared 6 bases from V and 8 bases from J, leaving 9 bases between.

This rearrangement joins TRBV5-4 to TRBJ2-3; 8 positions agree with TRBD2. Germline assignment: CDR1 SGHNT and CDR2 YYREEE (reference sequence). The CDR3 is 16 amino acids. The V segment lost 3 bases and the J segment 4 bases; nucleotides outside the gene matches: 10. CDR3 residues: CASSSGGTRRADTQYF. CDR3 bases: TGTGCCAGCAGCTCCGGCGGGACTAGACGCGCAGATACGCAGTATTTT. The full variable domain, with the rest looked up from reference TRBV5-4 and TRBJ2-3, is ETGVTQSPTHLIKTRGQQVTLRCSSQSGHNTVSWYQQALGQGPQFIFQYYREEENGRGNFPPRFSGLQFPNYSSELNVNALELDDSALYLCASSSGGTRRADTQYFGPGTRLTVL.

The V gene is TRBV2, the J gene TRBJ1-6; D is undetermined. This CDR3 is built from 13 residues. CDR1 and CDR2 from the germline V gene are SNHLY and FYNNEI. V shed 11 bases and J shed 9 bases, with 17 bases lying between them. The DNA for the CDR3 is TGTGCCTCACGAGCGGCGGCGTCTTCACCCCTCCACTTT. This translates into CASRAAASSPLHF.

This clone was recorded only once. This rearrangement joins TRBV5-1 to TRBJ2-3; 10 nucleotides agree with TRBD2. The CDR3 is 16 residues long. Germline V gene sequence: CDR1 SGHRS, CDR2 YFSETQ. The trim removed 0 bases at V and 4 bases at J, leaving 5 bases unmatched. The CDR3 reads CASSLVERGGADTQYF. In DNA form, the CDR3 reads TGCGCCAGCAGCTTGGTGGAGCGGGGGGGCGCAGATACGCAGTATTTT.

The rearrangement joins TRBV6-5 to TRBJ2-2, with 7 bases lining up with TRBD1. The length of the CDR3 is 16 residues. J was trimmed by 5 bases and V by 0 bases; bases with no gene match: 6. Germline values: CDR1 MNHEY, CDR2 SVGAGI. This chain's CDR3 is CASSYSMGQWTGELFF. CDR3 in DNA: TGTGCCAGCAGTTACTCGATGGGACAGTGGACCGGGGAGCTGTTTTTT.

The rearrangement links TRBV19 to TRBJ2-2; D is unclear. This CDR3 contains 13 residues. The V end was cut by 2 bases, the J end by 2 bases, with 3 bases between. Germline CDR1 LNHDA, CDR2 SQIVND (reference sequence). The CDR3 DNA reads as TGTGCCAGTAGTATAACTAACACCGGGGAGCTGTTTTTT. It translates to CASSITNTGELFF. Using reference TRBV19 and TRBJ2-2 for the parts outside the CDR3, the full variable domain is DGGITQSPKYLFRKEGQNVTLSCEQNLNHDAMYWYRQDPGQGLRLIYYSQIVNDFQKGDIAEGYSVSREKKESFPLTVTSAQKNPTAFYLCASSITNTGELFFGEGSRLTVL.

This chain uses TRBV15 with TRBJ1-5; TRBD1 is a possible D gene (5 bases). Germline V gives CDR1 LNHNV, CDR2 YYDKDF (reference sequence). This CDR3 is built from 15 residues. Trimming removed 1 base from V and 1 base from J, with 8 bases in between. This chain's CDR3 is CATSRAGGSNQPQHF. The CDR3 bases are TGTGCCACCAGCAGAGCCGGGGGGAGCAATCAGCCCCAGCATTTT.

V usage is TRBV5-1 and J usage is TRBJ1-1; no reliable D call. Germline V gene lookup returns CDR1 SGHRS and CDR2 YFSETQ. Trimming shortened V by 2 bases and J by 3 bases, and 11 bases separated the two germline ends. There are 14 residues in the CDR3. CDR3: CASSFDNSDTEAFF. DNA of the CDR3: TGCGCCAGCAGCTTTGACAATTCGGACACTGAAGCTTTCTTT.

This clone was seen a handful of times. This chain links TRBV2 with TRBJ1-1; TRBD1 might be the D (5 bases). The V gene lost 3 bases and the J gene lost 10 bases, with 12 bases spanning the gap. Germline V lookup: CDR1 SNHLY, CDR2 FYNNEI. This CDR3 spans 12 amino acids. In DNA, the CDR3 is TGTGCCAGCAGTGACAGGGTCTGGAGAGCTTTCTTT. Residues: CASSDRVWRAFF. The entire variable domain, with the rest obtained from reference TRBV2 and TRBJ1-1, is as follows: EPEVTQTPSHQVTQMGQEVILRCVPISNHLYFYWYRQILGQKVEFLVSFYNNEISEKSEIFDDQFSVERPDGSNFTLKIRSTKLEDSAMYFCASSDRVWRAFFGQGTRLTVV.

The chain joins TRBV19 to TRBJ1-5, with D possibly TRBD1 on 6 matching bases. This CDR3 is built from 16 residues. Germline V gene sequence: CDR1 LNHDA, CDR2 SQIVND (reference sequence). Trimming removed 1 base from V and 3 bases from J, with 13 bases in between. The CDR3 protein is CASSIVGGATNQPQHF. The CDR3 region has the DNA TGTGCCAGTAGTATAGTCGGGGGGGCTACCAATCAGCCCCAGCATTTT. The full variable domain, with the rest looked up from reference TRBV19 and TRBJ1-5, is DGGITQSPKYLFRKEGQNVTLSCEQNLNHDAMYWYRQDPGQGLRLIYYSQIVNDFQKGDIAEGYSVSREKKESFPLTVTSAQKNPTAFYLCASSIVGGATNQPQHFGDGTRLSIL.

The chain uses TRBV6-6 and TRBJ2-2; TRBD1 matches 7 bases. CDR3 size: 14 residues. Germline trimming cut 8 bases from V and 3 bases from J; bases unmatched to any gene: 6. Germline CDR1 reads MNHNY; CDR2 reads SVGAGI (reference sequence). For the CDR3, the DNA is TGTGCCAGCGGCCGGGACAGATACACCGGGGAGCTGTTTTTT. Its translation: CASGRDRYTGELFF.

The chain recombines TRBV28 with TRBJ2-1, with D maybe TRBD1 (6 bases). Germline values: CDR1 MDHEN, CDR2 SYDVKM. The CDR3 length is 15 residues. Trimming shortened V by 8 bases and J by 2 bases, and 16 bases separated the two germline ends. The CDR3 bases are TGTGCCAGCTTGACCGGGACAACACCCTACAATGAGCAGTTCTTC. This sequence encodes CASLTGTTPYNEQFF.